The next 24 T cell receptor beta chains were all read from a single sample in a study of blood T cells in healthy people across ages. The authors ran a second PCR of about 7 to 11 cycles using a sample-barcoded 5' primer and a J-beta primer mix. TCRdb called the 5' RACE reads again in MiXCR, with one record for every CDR3 protein. The sample contains about a million distinct CDR3 sequences, around 48% of which appear only once. The sequenced sample consisted of blood. The source of these receptors is a man aged 25 to 45 in good health.

This clonotype was seen only a few times. This sequence joins TRBV18 and TRBJ2-4; D remains unclear. Near its end, the DNA agrees better with TRBJ2-7, so the J call may be wrong. The germline V gene has CDR1 KGHSH and CDR2 LQKENI. The CDR3 spans 15 residues. CDR3 sequence reads: CASSPPARNSYEQYF. The CDR3 bases are TGTGCCAGCTCACCACCGGCACGTAACTCCTACGAGCAGTACTTC.

V gene TRBV6-5 combines with J gene TRBJ1-4; a weak D match, TRBD1 (6 bases). Germline CDR1 reads MNHEY; CDR2 reads SVGAGI. This CDR3 region has 14 residues. V was trimmed by 5 bases and J by 8 bases, leaving 15 bases between them. The CDR3 DNA reads TGTGCCAGCAGTGGCACAGGGTATGGGGAAAAACTGTTTTTT. Residues: CASSGTGYGEKLFF.

The DNA for the CDR3 is TGTGCCAGCAAAGGGGAGTCCTATGGCTACACCTTC. Translation gives CASKGESYGYTF. J is TRBJ1-2 and V is TRBV9; D is possibly TRBD1 (5 bases). The V gene lost 6 bases and the J gene lost 4 bases, with 10 bases spanning the gap. Per the germline V gene, CDR1 is SGDLS and CDR2 is YYNGEE. This CDR3 spans 12 amino acids.

The rearrangement uses TRBV2 and TRBJ2-1; perhaps TRBD1 as D (7 bases). V dropped 5 bases and J dropped 5 bases, with 10 bases sitting between them. This CDR3 has 13 amino acids. CDR1 is SNHLY, CDR2 FYNNEI, per germline. The CDR3 region has the DNA TGTGCCAGCAGTACAGGGGAGGACAATGAGCAGTTCTTC. Translating gives CASSTGEDNEQFF.

The V call is TRBV20-1, the J call TRBJ2-7; 8 bases agree with TRBD1. V lost 0 bases, J lost 3 bases, and 7 bases stayed unmatched. The CDR3 is 15 residues long. Germline-derived CDR1 and CDR2 are DFQATT and SNEGSKA (reference sequence). The CDR3 is CSARDPRQGYYEQYF. The CDR3 DNA follows: TGCAGTGCTAGAGATCCCCGACAGGGGTACTACGAGCAGTACTTC.

The chain joins TRBV20-1 to TRBJ2-7; D gene unclear. Germline CDR1 DFQATT, CDR2 SNEGSKA (reference sequence). The CDR3 spans 14 residues. Trimming pared 0 bases from V and 3 bases from J, leaving 12 bases between. The chain's CDR3 is CSARDSRSHYEQYF. The CDR3 nucleotides are TGCAGTGCTAGAGATTCCAGGAGCCACTACGAGCAGTACTTC.

This chain joins TRBV25-1 and TRBJ1-6, with no clear D. Germline CDR1 MGHDK, CDR2 SYGVNS. This CDR3 comprises 14 residues. Trimming stripped 6 bases from V and 8 bases from J, with 14 bases between. The CDR3 region has the DNA TGTGCCAGCAGGCTTACCGGGCATGATTCACCCCTCCACTTT. Its translation: CASRLTGHDSPLHF.

This clonotype has a handful of counts. The V gene is TRBV7-2, the J gene TRBJ2-5; possibly TRBD2 for D (6 bases). The CDR3 is made up of 16 amino acids. Trimming removed 1 base from V and 4 bases from J, with 16 bases in between. CDR1 is SGHTA, CDR2 FQGNSA, per germline. The CDR3 sequence is CASSLEAGSPSETQYF. In DNA, the CDR3 is TGTGCCAGCAGCTTAGAGGCGGGGTCCCCATCAGAGACCCAGTACTTC.

J is TRBJ1-3 and V is TRBV6-1; 8 bases fit TRBD1. Germline lookup yields CDR1 MNHNS and CDR2 SASEGT. There are 15 residues in the CDR3. V was clipped by 5 bases and J by 4 bases; unmatched bases: 7. The CDR3 DNA is TGTGCCAGCAGTCCGGGACAGGCGAGCGGAAACACCATATATTTT. Its protein product is CASSPGQASGNTIYF.

This clonotype was observed a few times. The chain carries TRBV20-1 and TRBJ2-5, with D possibly called TRBD1 or TRBD2 (5 bases each). This CDR3 is 15 amino acids long. Germline V gene lookup returns CDR1 DFQATT and CDR2 SNEGSKA (reference sequence). The CDR3 reads CSSVDYPGTHETQYF. The CDR3 region has the DNA TGCAGCTCAGTAGATTACCCGGGGACCCACGAGACCCAGTACTTC.

This chain joins TRBV20-1 and TRBJ2-1; no definite D call. Trimming removed 5 bases from V and 0 bases from J, with 14 bases in between. The CDR3 is 15 amino acids. Germline V gene data show CDR1 as DFQATT and CDR2 as SNEGSKA (reference sequence). CDR3 sequence (DNA): TGCAGTGCTTCCAGGCATTCCTCCTCCTACAATGAGCAGTTCTTC. As protein: CSASRHSSSYNEQFF.

The chain joins TRBV3-1 to TRBJ1-2; TRBD1 agrees at 8 bases. The CDR3 length is 17 residues. Trimming took 3 bases from V and 2 from J; bases not matched to a gene: 11. Germline V gives CDR1 LGHDT, CDR2 YNNKEL (reference sequence). The chain's CDR3 is CASSHLTTGVSNYGYTF. The CDR3 bases are TGTGCCAGCAGCCATCTGACGACAGGGGTGTCAAACTATGGCTACACCTTC.

This clonotype was observed a handful of times. In DNA, the CDR3 is TGTGCCAGCAGTTACCGACCGGGACAGGGGTTGTTGGAGCAGTACTTC. Protein sequence: CASSYRPGQGLLEQYF. The rearrangement uses TRBV28 and TRBJ2-7; 10 bases are a match to TRBD1. Per the germline V gene, CDR1 is MDHEN and CDR2 is SYDVKM. This CDR3 contains 16 residues. J was trimmed by 7 bases and V by 4 bases; bases with no gene match: 13.

This clonotype has ten or more counts. The chain uses TRBV12-3 or TRBV12-4 and TRBJ2-1, with a tentative D call TRBD2 (6 bases). This CDR3 has 18 residues. V gave up 6 bases and J gave up 3 bases, with 24 bases separating them. Written as DNA, the CDR3 is TGTGCCAGCAGGGGGGGACCGGAGGCGGGGATTCTCTACAATGAGCAGTTCTTC. It translates to CASRGGPEAGILYNEQFF.

The chain carries TRBV6-2 or TRBV6-3 and TRBJ1-2; no clear D gene. V lost 2 bases to trimming and J lost 1 base, with 14 bases between them. This CDR3 spans 16 amino acids. The germline gives CDR1 MNHEY, CDR2 SVGEGT. CDR3 sequence: CASSYGRGSGNYGYTF. In nucleotides, the CDR3 is TGTGCCAGCAGTTACGGGCGGGGATCCGGTAACTATGGCTACACCTTC.

Concerning this clonotype: An end of the junction does not agree with germline; a read error may underlie this. The gene calls are TRBV2 and TRBJ2-4, with D perhaps TRBD1 or TRBD2 (5 bases each). Germline V gene data show CDR1 as SNHLY and CDR2 as FYNNEI. This CDR3 spans 16 amino acids. CDR3 DNA sequence: TGTGCCAGCAGCAAAGAGGGGATTCTAGCCAGAAACATTCAGTACTTC. Its translation: CASSKEGILARNIQYF.

This clonotype showed up just a few times. The chain is built from TRBV27 and TRBJ1-2, with TRBD1 identical over 7 bases. V trimming: 4 bases; J trimming: 5 bases; junction bases outside the gene matches: 16. Germline CDR1 reads MNHEY; CDR2 reads SMNVEV (reference sequence). This CDR3 region has 17 residues. CDR3 region: CASSSTRRQGSQYGYTF. In DNA form, the CDR3 reads TGTGCCAGCAGTTCCACCCGTCGACAGGGCTCACAGTATGGCTACACCTTC.

The V gene is TRBV7-9, the J gene TRBJ1-2; the D gene is possibly TRBD1 (5 bases). Trimming removed 1 base from V and 8 bases from J, with 8 bases in between. Looked up from germline, CDR1 is SEHNR and CDR2 is FQNEAQ (reference sequence). CDR3 length equals 12 residues. This CDR3 is CASSLDRSGYTF. DNA for the CDR3: TGTGCCAGCAGCTTAGACAGGAGCGGCTACACCTTC.

V gene TRBV12-5 combines with J gene TRBJ1-2, with D maybe TRBD1 (5 bases). Looked up from germline, CDR1 is LGHNT and CDR2 is FRNRAP. The CDR3 has 12 amino acids. V gave up 4 bases and J gave up 13 bases, with 16 bases separating them. The CDR3 DNA reads as TGTGCTAGTGGTTCTCCCTCGGGACCACCCACCTTC. Translated: CASGSPSGPPTF.

This clonotype appeared once. The rearrangement uses TRBV6-1 and TRBJ2-5; TRBD1 matches 8 bases. The CDR3 contains 16 residues. The V gene end was trimmed by 6 bases and the J gene end by 1 base; junction bases not matched to a gene: 10. Germline V gives CDR1 MNHNS, CDR2 SASEGT. The CDR3 bases are TGTGCCAGCAGGAGTCTCAGGACAGGGATCCAAGAGACCCAGTACTTC. Protein product: CASRSLRTGIQETQYF.

This clonotype has a handful of counts. The chain links TRBV4-1 to TRBJ2-5; unclear D gene. The V end was cut by 0 bases, the J end by 2 bases, with 10 bases between. The germline CDR1 and CDR2 sequences are MGHRA and YSYEKL. This CDR3 region has 15 residues. The CDR3 here is CASSQEGSSQETQYF. CDR3 nucleotide sequence: TGCGCCAGCAGCCAAGAAGGATCCTCACAAGAGACCCAGTACTTC.

This clonotype was recorded many times. The V and J genes are TRBV7-2 and TRBJ2-7; D perhaps matches TRBD2 (5 bases). This CDR3 is built from 14 residues. Germline lookup yields CDR1 SGHTA and CDR2 FQGNSA. V was trimmed by 3 bases and J by 7 bases, leaving 16 bases between them. CDR3 coding DNA: TGTGCCAGCAGCTTTGAGGGATCCCTGGTAGAGCAGTACTTC. It specifies CASSFEGSLVEQYF.

The V and J genes are TRBV4-3 and TRBJ1-4; 8 positions agree with TRBD1. CDR3 size: 16 residues. V trimming: 0 bases; J trimming: 4 bases; junction bases outside the gene matches: 4. From germline, CDR1 is LGHNA and CDR2 YSLEER. The chain's CDR3 is CASSQERTGHNEKLFF. CDR3 bases: TGCGCCAGCAGCCAAGAACGGACAGGGCATAATGAAAAACTGTTTTTT.

About this clonotype itself: This may stem from a read error, because a much larger clone lies one nucleotide away. J is TRBJ1-2 and V is TRBV12-3 or TRBV12-4, with TRBD1 identical over 7 bases. This CDR3 comprises 14 residues. The V segment lost 4 bases and the J segment 4 bases; nucleotides outside the gene matches: 6. CDR3 region: CASSSAGGAYGYTF. As DNA, the CDR3 is TGTGCCAGCAGTTCAGCAGGGGGGGCCTATGGCTACACCTTC.